This TCR beta chain was recovered during a study of tumor-infiltrating lymphocytes in primary liver carcinoma (dated by TCRdb to 2016 to 2017). Study-wide context: Between late 2015 and early 2016, about 5 patients in China with histopathologically diagnosed primary liver carcinoma had their tumors surgically resected. Hepatocellular carcinoma (four) or combined HCC and intrahepatic cholangiocarcinoma (one) was present in the five patients, who were three men and two women aged 30 to 69 years. Tumors of the five patients were stage T1-T3 N0M0 with maximum diameters of roughly 4.2 to 10 cm. TCRbeta repertoire sequencing covered roughly 35 specimens from 5 patients: roughly 25 tumor regions, 5 adjacent noncancerous liver tissues and 5 peripheral blood samples. Samples yielded roughly 3.5 to 8 million productive TCRbeta reads; read depth did not differ significantly between tissue types. Technical replicate repertoires showed high reproducibility, with mean shared-clone rates about 0.88 and correlation coefficients above 0.95. The study combined TCRbeta repertoire sequencing, expression microarrays and whole-exome sequencing across five regions of each liver tumor, with adjacent normal tissue and blood.

Blood RNA was extracted from unsorted whole blood using TRIzol reagent, and germline DNA was obtained with the DNeasy Blood & Tissue kit. Patients had chronic HBV infection and were treatment-naive at sampling. Before surgery, roughly 4 milliliters of peripheral blood were drawn into K2EDTA tubes. V is pruned by 6 bases and J by 4 bases, leaving 2 bases of the junction without a gene match. The CDR3 holds 14 amino acids from the cysteine to the phenylalanine. Only the CDR3 portion is preserved as DNA: 42 bases, with reading frame beginning at the first base. TCRbeta-specific cDNA was reverse-transcribed from around 0.45 ug total RNA using a constant-region primer and ProtoScript II reverse transcriptase. TCRbeta libraries were built with three nested multiplex PCR rounds, a slightly modified ARM-PCR procedure. Each of the first two PCR rounds ran for roughly 9 cycles and used multiplex TRBV1-TRBV30 forward primers together with a Cbeta reverse primer. Sample barcodes and Illumina adapters were attached in a final 25-cycle PCR using Deep VentR polymerase. Before sequencing, amplicons of 200-500 bp were gel-purified using a QIAquick gel extraction kit. An Illumina HiSeq 2500 was used to sequence the TCRbeta amplicons, generating 250-bp paired-end reads. Per the original workflow: Quality trimming of reads was performed with Trimmomatic v0.33, and paired reads were merged with FLASH v1.2.11 so that full CDR3 sequences could be recovered. MiGEC v1.2.1b assigned V, D and J germline segments to the rearranged TCRbeta sequences. VDJtools v1.0.0 computed clonotype statistics and Shannon-Wiener diversity indices. To reduce sampling bias, subsequent analyses other than the diversity analysis used only the 250 most abundant clonotypes in each sample. The raw public reads went through TCRdb reprocessing: fastp at Q25, MiXCR clone calling, in-frame beta chains kept. For every CDR3 protein sequence, its rows merge into one entry that carries the most common genes and DNA. The V and J calls and clone size come from TCRdb's table, not from the authors' own analysis. The sample data list roughly 180,000 distinct CDR3 sequences, and roughly three fifths of these were observed just once. The ten biggest clones cover 72% of the sample.

General conclusions and limits of the study: Compared with blood, tumors had a significantly larger share of the repertoire taken up by the top 250 clones (p = 0.039). Because only the TCR beta chain was sequenced and unpaired alpha chains were not captured, true repertoire diversity is likely underestimated. Repertoire overlap was found to be higher between tumor regions (mean approximately 35%) than between tumor-adjacent (approximately 17%) or tumor-blood (about 15%) pairs, consistent with antigen-driven expansion. Bulk unsorted samples precluded comparing CD4+ and CD8+ T cell repertoires. Only 4 or 5 patients were included in the study, and the authors note that the findings should be validated in a larger study.

This clonotype was seen more than once but under ten times. It lacks a known antigen. The sample holds no much larger clone one base away, and base qualities are not on file. The sequence derives from a man aged 35-49 years with primary liver carcinoma and hepatitis B virus infection. The sequence links TRBV12-3 or TRBV12-4 to TRBJ1-3; TRBD1 lines up with 11 middle nucleotides. Sequenced input: peripheral blood. At the DNA level, the sequence is TGTGCCAGCAGGGGACAGGGGGAAGGAAACACCATATATTTT. Its coded protein is CASRGQGEGNTIYF.